The clone carrying this T cell receptor beta chain was seen ten or more times. Its matching antigen is unknown. This specimen belongs to a study of CD8 T cells in ankylosing spondylitis. Regarding the study as a whole: One TCR beta motif, made up of eight or nine highly homologous variants, appeared characteristic of ankylosing spondylitis blood. Some of the motif variants had earlier been found in reactive arthritis patients' fluid and blood. As reported, disease-linked clones showed significant enrichment in matched ankylosing spondylitis synovial fluid.

Library preparation for TCR beta used quantitative 5'-RACE with molecular barcodes. Using its own MiXCR run on the 5' RACE reads, TCRdb lists one record per CDR3 protein. The sample has around 210,000 distinct CDR3 sequences, roughly 8% seen once. Trimming took 2 bases from V and 1 from J, leaving 21 bases between them. The CDR3 totals 18 residues. The sequence derives from a female donor with ankylosing spondylitis or in good health (not recorded which). This chain joins TRBV12-3 or TRBV12-4 and TRBJ2-7; TRBD2 is a possible D gene (7 bases). The specimen was blood, either unsorted or a sorted T cell fraction (not recorded which). The chain's CDR3 is CASSLPPRGSGPSYEQYF. The DNA of the CDR3 is TGTGCCAGCAGTTTACCTCCCAGGGGTAGCGGGCCATCCTACGAGCAGTACTTC.